These T cell receptor beta chains were read from a single sample in a study of T cell changes during pregnancy in multiple sclerosis. Some clones are missing from TCRdb's copy, which holds only in-frame ones; the method was immunoSEQ multiplex PCR. This table has around 48,000 clones, around 92% appearing once. Sample: CD4+ T cells from peripheral blood mononuclear cells, taken in the second trimester of pregnancy. Receptors originate from a female donor in good health, enrolled as a control in a pregnancy study. CDR3s include the opening cysteine and the closing phenylalanine or tryptophan. A D gene is named only where the DNA matches it firmly. Size values are once, few and many counts, or a class for expanded clones, and some rows have none.

J gene: TRBJ2-7; V gene: TRBV6-6; CDR3 length: 15; clone size: NA; D gene: TRBD1; CDR3 protein: CASSYWDRVGYEQYF; CDR3 DNA: TGTGCCAGCAGTTACTGGGACAGGGTCGGCTACGAGCAGTACTTC
J gene: TRBJ2-3; V gene: TRBV5-1; CDR3 length: 14; clone size: NA; D gene: NA; CDR3 protein: CASSPFAVADTQYF; CDR3 DNA: TGCGCCAGCAGCCCGTTTGCAGTTGCAGATACGCAGTATTTT
J gene: TRBJ1-3; V gene: TRBV29-1; CDR3 length: 14; clone size: once; D gene: TRBD1; CDR3 protein: CSVDYRGIGNTIYF; CDR3 DNA: TGCAGCGTTGATTACAGGGGTATCGGAAACACCATATATTTT
J gene: TRBJ1-1; V gene: TRBV19; CDR3 length: 11; clone size: NA; D gene: NA; CDR3 protein: CASTPGGYAFF; CDR3 DNA: TGTGCCAGTACCCCGGGGGGCTACGCTTTCTTT
J gene: TRBJ2-3; V gene: TRBV7-2; CDR3 length: 17; clone size: NA; D gene: TRBD2; CDR3 protein: CASSQGTSGGAIDTQYF; CDR3 DNA: TGTGCCAGCAGCCAAGGAACTAGCGGGGGGGCTATAGATACGCAGTATTTT
J gene: TRBJ1-3; V gene: TRBV7-9; CDR3 length: 16; clone size: NA; D gene: TRBD1; CDR3 protein: CASSKLGQETGNTIYF; CDR3 DNA: TGTGCCAGCAGCAAACTCGGACAGGAGACTGGAAACACCATATATTTT
J gene: TRBJ2-1; V gene: TRBV2; CDR3 length: 15; clone size: once; D gene: TRBD1; CDR3 protein: CASILDRGSDNEQFF; CDR3 DNA: TGTGCCAGCATTCTGGACAGGGGAAGCGACAATGAGCAGTTCTTC
J gene: TRBJ2-5; V gene: TRBV5-6; CDR3 length: 14; clone size: NA; D gene: NA; CDR3 protein: CASRRAGAEETQYF; CDR3 DNA: TGTGCCAGCAGGAGGGCGGGGGCTGAAGAGACCCAGTACTTC
J gene: TRBJ2-7; V gene: TRBV5-4; CDR3 length: 13; clone size: NA; D gene: NA; CDR3 protein: CASSPDRSYEQYF; CDR3 DNA: TGTGCCAGCAGCCCGGACAGAAGCTACGAGCAGTACTTC
J gene: TRBJ1-4; V gene: TRBV18; CDR3 length: 14; clone size: NA; D gene: TRBD1; CDR3 protein: CASSPRQGDEKLFF; CDR3 DNA: TGTGCCAGCTCGCCCCGACAGGGAGATGAAAAACTGTTTTTT
J gene: TRBJ1-1; V gene: TRBV7-8; CDR3 length: 16; clone size: NA; D gene: NA; CDR3 protein: CASSSETGVWNTEAFF; CDR3 DNA: TGTGCCAGCAGCTCAGAAACAGGAGTATGGAACACTGAAGCTTTCTTT
J gene: TRBJ2-1; V gene: TRBV6-5; CDR3 length: 13; clone size: NA; D gene: NA; CDR3 protein: CAAMAGLTNEQFF; CDR3 DNA: TGTGCGGCCATGGCAGGTCTCACCAATGAGCAGTTCTTC
J gene: TRBJ1-4; V gene: TRBV5-1; CDR3 length: 19; clone size: NA; D gene: TRBD1; CDR3 protein: CASSLDRWDRGKNDEKLFF; CDR3 DNA: TGCGCCAGCAGCTTGGACCGTTGGGACAGGGGAAAAAATGATGAAAAACTGTTTTTT
J gene: TRBJ1-5; V gene: TRBV7-8; CDR3 length: 15; clone size: NA; D gene: TRBD1; CDR3 protein: CASSPDRVGNQPQHF; CDR3 DNA: TGTGCCAGCAGCCCGGACAGGGTTGGCAATCAGCCCCAGCATTTT
J gene: TRBJ2-1; V gene: TRBV4-1; CDR3 length: 17; clone size: NA; D gene: TRBD2; CDR3 protein: CASSPLPGTSSYNEQFF; CDR3 DNA: TGCGCCAGCAGCCCACTCCCCGGGACTAGCTCCTACAATGAGCAGTTCTTC
J gene: TRBJ2-5; V gene: TRBV4-2; CDR3 length: 15; clone size: NA; D gene: TRBD2; CDR3 protein: CASSQASGYQETQYF; CDR3 DNA: TGTGCCAGCAGCCAAGCTAGCGGCTATCAAGAGACCCAGTACTTC
J gene: TRBJ1-2; V gene: TRBV19; CDR3 length: 12; clone size: NA; D gene: NA; CDR3 protein: CASSIDLSGYTF; CDR3 DNA: TGTGCCAGTAGTATAGATCTTAGCGGCTACACCTTC